The subject of this entry is one TCR beta chain. Authors' analysis steps: Scientists estimated how many nucleated cells there were by amplifying reference gene primers. The data were produced by immunoSEQ multiplex PCR, yet TCRdb's version contains in-frame clones alone and is incomplete. V, J and clone size are taken as reported in that table, and D and trimming were inferred from the DNA itself. The data contain roughly 96,000 clones, more than 75% of them seen just once; the ten biggest clones take up approximately 20%. This entry belongs to a study of blood T cell repertoires in COVID-19. Study background: Acute-phase and convalescent COVID-19 samples originated in the United States, Italy and Spain. PBMCs, B-cell-depleted T cells, or T cells were the source of the cDNA or gDNA that made up the material.

V was shortened by 6 bases and J by 7 bases, with 21 bases between the two germline ends. The length of the CDR3 is 15 residues. Germline V gene sequence: CDR1 LNHDA, CDR2 SQIVND (reference sequence). The rearrangement joins TRBV19 to TRBJ1-2; maybe TRBD1 (6 bases). Sequencing used peripheral blood. The TCR was taken from a man older than 75 with acute or convalescent COVID-19. The DNA for the CDR3 is TGTGCCAGTAGCGAAAAACGTACAGGGATGGTTGGCTACACCTTC. Protein: CASSEKRTGMVGYTF. Together with reference TRBV19 and TRBJ1-2, the CDR3 gives the full variable domain: DGGITQSPKYLFRKEGQNVTLSCEQNLNHDAMYWYRQDPGQGLRLIYYSQIVNDFQKGDIAEGYSVSREKKESFPLTVTSAQKNPTAFYLCASSEKRTGMVGYTFGSGTRLTVV.